The entry that follows covers one T cell receptor (beta chain) sequence. Germline V gene sequence: CDR1 ENHRY, CDR2 SYGVKD. V lost 3 bases to trimming and J lost 4 bases, with 12 bases between them. This CDR3 has 14 residues. This sample was taken from a study of T cell repertoires in cytomegalovirus infection. TCRdb used MiXCR to reprocess the reads, holding one entry per CDR3 protein. The profile shows roughly 100,000 distinct CDR3 sequences, 15% to 20% of them singletons. The receptor was isolated from a human donor in good health (CMV status not recorded). Some clones in this sample may be carry-over from other donors' samples. The chain joins TRBV10-3 to TRBJ1-2, with D unclear. The material sequenced was PBMCs. The CDR3, as DNA: TGTGCCATCAGTGACCTTTATGGCGGCTATGGCTACACCTTC. Protein product: CAISDLYGGYGYTF.